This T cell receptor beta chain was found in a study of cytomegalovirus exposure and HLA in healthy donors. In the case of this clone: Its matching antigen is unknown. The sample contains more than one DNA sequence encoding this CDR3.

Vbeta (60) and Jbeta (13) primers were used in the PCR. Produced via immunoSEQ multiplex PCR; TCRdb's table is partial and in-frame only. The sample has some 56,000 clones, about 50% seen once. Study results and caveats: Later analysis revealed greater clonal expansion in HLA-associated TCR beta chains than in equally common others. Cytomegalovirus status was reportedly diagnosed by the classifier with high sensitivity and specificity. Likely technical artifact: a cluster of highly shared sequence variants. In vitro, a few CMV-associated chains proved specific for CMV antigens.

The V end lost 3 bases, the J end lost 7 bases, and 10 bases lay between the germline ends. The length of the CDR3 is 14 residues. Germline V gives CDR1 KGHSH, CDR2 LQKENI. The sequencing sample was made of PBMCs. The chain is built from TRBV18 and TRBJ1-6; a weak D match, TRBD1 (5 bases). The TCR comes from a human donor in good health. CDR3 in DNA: TGTGCCAGCTCACCTGGGCAGGGAAATTCACCCCTCCACTTT. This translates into CASSPGQGNSPLHF.